The rows below give T cell receptor beta chains drawn from one sample of a study of molecular identifiers for immune sequencing clone quantification. TCRdb re-called the PCR reads with MiXCR, one entry per CDR3 protein. The data contain about 300,000 distinct CDR3 sequences, 20% to 25% of them singletons. The sequenced sample consisted of naive CD8+ T cells from blood, with Jurkat cell RNA spiked in. All receptors come from a human donor in good health. Some libraries in this study had Jurkat cell RNA spiked in. Both conserved end residues are part of each CDR3. Fields, in order: clone size, J gene, D gene, V gene, CDR3 protein, CDR3 DNA. The D gene is left open where the match is weak. Not all rows give a size; the values are once, few, many and, for expanded clones, a class.

- TRBJ1-1 - TRBV11-2 CVSSTPGNTEAFF TGTGTCAGCAGCACCCCAGGGAACACTGAAGCTTTCTTT
- TRBJ2-1 TRBD2 TRBV27 CASTLQGFGLAGGPHNEQFF TGTGCCAGCACCCTCCAGGGCTTTGGACTAGCGGGGGGGCCCCACAATGAGCAGTTCTTC
many TRBJ1-1 - TRBV19 CASSIVPGNTEAFF TGTGCCAGTAGTATTGTTCCAGGGAACACTGAAGCTTTCTTT
many TRBJ2-3 TRBD1 TRBV12-3/TRBV12-4 CASSLVRDRGSTDTQYF TGTGCCAGCAGTTTAGTTCGGGACAGGGGGTCCACAGATACGCAGTATTTT
many TRBJ2-7 - TRBV25-1 CASSGSPSGHPYEQYF TGTGCCAGCAGTGGATCCCCCTCGGGACACCCCTACGAGCAGTACTTC
many TRBJ1-5 TRBD1 TRBV2 CASSGRDRDGVGQPQHF TGTGCCAGCAGTGGGCGGGACAGGGATGGGGTGGGCCAGCCCCAGCATTTT
- TRBJ2-7 TRBD2 TRBV12-3/TRBV12-4 CAGSLSGSYEQYF TGTGCCGGCAGCCTTAGCGGGAGCTACGAGCAGTACTTC
many TRBJ2-5 - TRBV12-3/TRBV12-4 CASSLQIQETQYF TGTGCCAGCAGTTTACAGATACAAGAGACCCAGTACTTC
many TRBJ1-5 - TRBV19 CASSIGIGTGGKPQHF TGTGCCAGTAGTATAGGTATTGGGACCGGAGGGAAGCCCCAGCATTTT
few TRBJ2-3 - TRBV9 CASSVATEANTDTQYF TGTGCCAGCAGCGTAGCTACGGAGGCTAACACAGATACGCAGTATTTT
many TRBJ2-2 TRBD1 TRBV13 CASSLAGTGTGELFF TGTGCCAGCAGCTTAGCAGGGACAGGGACCGGGGAGCTGTTTTTT
many TRBJ1-5 - TRBV4-3 CASSQGLGANQPQHF TGCGCCAGCAGCCAAGGTCTGGGGGCCAATCAGCCCCAGCATTTT
- TRBJ1-3 - TRBV5-6 CASSLDSFSGNTIYF TGTGCCAGCAGCTTGGACAGCTTCTCTGGAAACACCATATATTTT
many TRBJ2-3 TRBD1 TRBV12-3/TRBV12-4 CASSPAQGQGVADTQYF TGTGCCAGCAGCCCAGCTCAGGGACAGGGTGTGGCAGATACGCAGTATTTT
many TRBJ2-7 TRBD1 TRBV28 CASIYRGSPSYEQYF TGTGCCAGCATCTACAGGGGATCGCCCTCCTACGAGCAGTACTTC
many TRBJ2-7 TRBD2 TRBV29-1 CSVLTSGEPYEQYF TGCAGCGTTTTGACTAGCGGGGAGCCTTACGAGCAGTACTTC
many TRBJ2-5 - TRBV4-3 CASSQDIGVQETQYF TGCGCCAGCAGCCAAGATATTGGGGTCCAAGAGACCCAGTACTTC
few TRBJ1-1 - TRBV11-2 CASSLVTEKYGIF TGTGCCAGCAGCTTAGTTACGGAAAAATACGGAATCTTT
many TRBJ2-1 TRBD2 TRBV29-1 CSVEDLEGGFYNEQFF TGCAGCGTTGAAGATCTGGAGGGAGGGTTCTACAATGAGCAGTTCTTC
- TRBJ2-3 - TRBV11-2 CASSLSDGPAAAHRTDTQYF TGTGCCAGCAGCTTATCAGACGGCCCGGCCGCGGCCCATAGAACAGATACGCAGTATTTT
many TRBJ2-7 - TRBV7-9 CASSPTGATPNRAYEQYF TGTGCCAGCAGCCCCACCGGGGCAACGCCAAATAGAGCCTACGAGCAGTACTTC
- TRBJ2-1 - TRBV11-3 CASSARHGVYNEQLF TGTGCCAGCAGCGCCAGGCATGGGGTATACAATGAGCAGCTCTTC
many TRBJ1-5 TRBD1 TRBV5-4 CASSLGAQGGDQPQHF TGTGCCAGCAGCTTGGGGGCTCAGGGGGGAGATCAGCCCCAGCATTTT
many TRBJ2-2 TRBD1 TRBV15 CATSSGTGGYTGELFF TGTGCCACCAGCAGTGGGACAGGGGGCTATACCGGGGAGCTGTTTTTT
many TRBJ2-3 - TRBV30 CAWSARGGTQYF TGTGCCTGGTCGGCGAGGGGAGGTACGCAGTATTTT
many TRBJ1-5 TRBD1 TRBV27 CASSPGQGVQPQHF TGTGCCAGCAGTCCTGGACAGGGGGTCCAGCCCCAGCATTTT
many TRBJ1-2 - TRBV12-5 CASGLSLTHGYTF TGTGCTAGTGGTTTGTCACTTACCCATGGCTACACCTTC
many TRBJ2-7 TRBD2 TRBV20-1 CSASLERGAPYEQYF TGCAGTGCTAGTTTGGAGCGGGGCGCTCCCTACGAGCAGTACTTC
many TRBJ1-5 - TRBV27 CASSFGVRNQPQHF TGTGCCAGCAGTTTTGGGGTGCGCAATCAGCCCCAGCATTTT
- TRBJ2-2 - TRBV6-2/TRBV6-3 CASSYSYGRQANTGELFF TGTGCCAGCAGTTACTCGTACGGCAGGCAAGCGAACACCGGGGAGCTGTTTTTT
many TRBJ2-7 TRBD2 TRBV4-2 CASSPGLAGGEQYF TGTGCCAGCAGCCCCGGACTAGCGGGAGGCGAGCAGTACTTC
many TRBJ2-3 TRBD2 TRBV7-6 CASSLDYKTSGGSAGTDTQYF TGTGCCAGCAGCTTAGACTATAAGACTAGCGGCGGGAGTGCGGGTACAGATACGCAGTATTTT
many TRBJ2-7 TRBD2 TRBV30 CAGRDFSYEQYF TGTGCCGGGAGGGACTTCTCCTACGAGCAGTACTTC
few TRBJ1-5 - TRBV11-2 CASSQGRRADQPQHF TGTGCCAGCAGCCAGGGGCGTAGGGCGGATCAGCCCCAGCATTTT
many TRBJ2-1 - TRBV20-1 CSPLDDLGEQFF TGCAGTCCCCTTGACGATTTGGGTGAGCAGTTCTTC
many TRBJ2-5 - TRBV7-6 CASSTTIERKTQYF TGTGCCAGCAGCACCACTATCGAACGGAAGACCCAGTACTTC
- TRBJ1-5 - TRBV10-3 CAISPQGPYSNQPQHF TGTGCCATTTCGCCACAGGGCCCTTATAGCAATCAGCCCCAGCATTTT
many TRBJ2-7 - TRBV13 CASSPGNAVEQYF TGTGCCAGCAGCCCGGGTAATGCCGTGGAGCAGTACTTC
many TRBJ2-1 TRBD1 TRBV25-1 CASSAYTGAPYNEQFF TGTGCCAGCAGTGCCTACACAGGGGCTCCCTACAATGAGCAGTTCTTC
many TRBJ2-1 TRBD2 TRBV11-2 CASSGGLAGDFYNEQFF TGTGCCAGCAGCGGCGGACTAGCGGGAGACTTCTACAATGAGCAGTTCTTC
few TRBJ2-7 TRBD1 TRBV19 CASSPSTGGDEQYF TGTGCCAGTAGTCCGTCGACAGGGGGTGACGAGCAGTACTTC
- TRBJ2-5 TRBD2 TRBV3-1 CASQQRGPQETRYF TGTGCCAGTCAGCAGCGGGGTCCACAAGAGACCCGGTACTTC
many TRBJ2-1 TRBD2 TRBV4-3 CASSLGTSGYYNEQFF TGCGCCAGCAGCCTGGGGACTAGCGGATACTACAATGAGCAGTTCTTC
many TRBJ2-1 TRBD2 TRBV19 CASSPTSGSDSYNEQFF TGTGCCAGTAGTCCGACTAGCGGGAGCGATTCCTACAATGAGCAGTTCTTC
many TRBJ2-5 TRBD1 TRBV20-1 CSAEGQGWKETQYF TGCAGTGCTGAGGGACAGGGTTGGAAAGAGACCCAGTACTTC
few TRBJ2-7 TRBD2 TRBV28 CATFRLAASYEQYF TGTGCCACCTTCAGGCTAGCGGCCTCCTACGAGCAGTACTTC
many TRBJ1-4 TRBD1 TRBV7-9 CASRPTGDDYREKLFF TGTGCCAGCAGGCCGACAGGGGATGATTATCGTGAAAAACTGTTTTTT
- TRBJ1-4 - TRBV7-9 CASSPQAEGGEKLFF TGTGCCAGCAGCCCCCAGGCGGAGGGTGGCGAAAAACTGTTTTTT
many TRBJ2-4 - TRBV7-2 CASSMRGFEAKNIQYF TGTGCCAGCAGCATGAGGGGTTTTGAGGCCAAAAACATTCAGTACTTC
many TRBJ2-1 TRBD2 TRBV30 CASEGLAGERYNEQFF TGTGCATCGGAAGGGCTAGCGGGGGAGCGTTACAATGAGCAGTTCTTC
- TRBJ2-2 - TRBV7-9 CASSLSEGVYTGELFF TGTGCCAGCAGCTTATCGGAGGGGGTCTACACCGGGGAGCTGTTTTTT
- TRBJ2-1 TRBD1 TRBV28 CASRKIPGQKQFF TGTGCCAGCAGAAAGATACCGGGACAGAAGCAGTTCTTC
many TRBJ2-7 - TRBV6-5 CASSYQGYEQYF TGTGCCAGCAGTTACCAGGGCTACGAGCAGTACTTC
- TRBJ2-1 - TRBV5-1 CASSLEPGPPLGDSYNEQFF TGCGCCAGCAGCTTGGAGCCGGGGCCCCCTTTAGGTGACTCCTACAATGAGCAGTTCTTC
many TRBJ2-7 - TRBV20-1 CSAKDGYEQYF TGCAGTGCTAAGGACGGGTACGAGCAGTACTTC
many TRBJ2-1 TRBD1 TRBV4-3 CASSHRTGHNEQFF TGCGCCAGCAGCCACAGGACAGGGCACAATGAGCAGTTCTTC
few TRBJ1-1 TRBD1 TRBV6-5 CATGTGAFTEAFF TGTGCCACAGGGACAGGGGCTTTCACTGAAGCTTTCTTT
many TRBJ2-1 TRBD2 TRBV29-1 CSVVGLAASYNEQFF TGCAGCGTTGTAGGACTAGCGGCCTCCTACAATGAGCAGTTCTTC
many TRBJ1-1 - TRBV20-1 CSARESSSYQLNTEAFF TGCAGTGCTAGAGAAAGTAGCAGCTATCAACTGAACACTGAAGCTTTCTTT